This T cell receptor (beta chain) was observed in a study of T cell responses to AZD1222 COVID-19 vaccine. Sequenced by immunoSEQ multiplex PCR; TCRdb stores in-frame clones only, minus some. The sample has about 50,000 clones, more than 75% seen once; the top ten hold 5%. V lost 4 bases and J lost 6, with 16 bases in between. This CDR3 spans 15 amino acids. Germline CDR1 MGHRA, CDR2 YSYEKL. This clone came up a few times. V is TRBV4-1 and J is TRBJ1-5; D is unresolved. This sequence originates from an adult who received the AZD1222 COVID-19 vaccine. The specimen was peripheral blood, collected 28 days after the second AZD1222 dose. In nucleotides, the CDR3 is TGCGCCAGCAGCCCCGGGGAACAGAATGGTCAGCCCCAGCATTTT. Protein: CASSPGEQNGQPQHF.